This entry describes one T cell receptor beta chain. Original processing methods: Reference gene primer amplification gave estimated nucleated cell counts. Assay used: immunoSEQ multiplex PCR; TCRdb lists only in-frame clones, some missing. The V and J calls and the clone size are those of that table, but D and trimming were determined from the DNA. Counted here are 240,000 or so clones, around 81% occurring once; the ten biggest clones make up around 7.5%. The data were taken from a study of blood T cell repertoires in COVID-19. With 2 bases removed from V and 0 bases from J, the gap between germline ends came to 14 bases. This CDR3 has 16 residues. The germline V gene encodes CDR1 MDHEN and CDR2 SYDVKM.

The gene calls are TRBV28 and TRBJ2-7; D uncertain. The clonotype originates from a woman aged 80 or over with COVID-19, enrolled during active disease. The sequenced sample was peripheral blood. The CDR3 loop reads CASSLGPLSSSYEQYF. In DNA, the CDR3 is TGTGCCAGCAGTTTAGGCCCGCTCTCTAGCTCCTACGAGCAGTACTTC.